A single sample is the source of the 9 T cell receptor beta chains below, sequenced in a study of T cell responses to AZD1222 COVID-19 vaccine. The method was immunoSEQ multiplex PCR; TCRdb's version includes in-frame clones alone and lacks a portion of them. The table records more than 80,000 clones, roughly 93% of them present only once. The starting material was peripheral blood, obtained on day 0 of AZD1222 vaccination. These receptors all come from an adult in good health.

The chain joins TRBV7-3 to TRBJ1-6; D is unresolved. CDR1 is SGHTA, CDR2 FQGTGA, per germline. V was trimmed by 3 bases and J by 4 bases, leaving 1 base between them. This CDR3 contains 12 residues. CDR3 bases: TGTGCCAGCAGCTTTTATAATTCACCCCTCCACTTT. It is translated as CASSFYNSPLHF.

V gene TRBV5-1 combines with J gene TRBJ2-5; a possible D gene is TRBD1 (5 bases). CDR3 length equals 15 residues. CDR1 SGHRS and CDR2 YFSETQ come from the germline V gene. V lost 4 bases to trimming and J lost 1 base, with 14 bases between them. The CDR3 here is CASSRSDSPQETQYF. As DNA, the CDR3 is TGCGCCAGCAGCCGAAGCGACAGCCCCCAAGAGACCCAGTACTTC.

The V call is TRBV6-5, the J call TRBJ1-1; no reliable D call. V was trimmed by 4 bases and J by 1 base, leaving 16 bases between them. This CDR3 comprises 16 residues. CDR1 MNHEY and CDR2 SVGAGI come from the germline V gene. The CDR3 bases are TGTGCCAGCAGTTCAACCGGAGGAGGGCCGAACACTGAAGCTTTCTTT. Its translation: CASSSTGGGPNTEAFF.

The V gene is TRBV7-9, the J gene TRBJ1-5; TRBD1 matches at 8 bases. The germline gives CDR1 SEHNR, CDR2 FQNEAQ (reference sequence). The V segment lost 5 bases and the J segment 6 bases; nucleotides outside the gene matches: 12. The CDR3 contains 16 residues. CDR3 nucleotide sequence: TGTGCCAGCAGCAAAGGACAGGGTGTTTTGTTTCAGCCCCAGCATTTT. This encodes CASSKGQGVLFQPQHF.

V is TRBV2 and J is TRBJ2-1; D remains ambiguous. Trimming left V 1 base short and J 10 bases short, with 14 bases between. Germline loops: CDR1 SNHLY, CDR2 FYNNEI. The CDR3 is 14 residues long. In DNA, the CDR3 is TGTGCCAGCAGTGAAGAACGGGCCGCGGAGGAGCAGTTCTTC. Amino acid sequence: CASSEERAAEEQFF.

The chain recombines TRBV6-5 with TRBJ2-1, with TRBD2 matching over 12 bases. Trimming took 6 bases from V and 8 from J; bases not matched to a gene: 5. The CDR3 is made up of 14 amino acids. Germline V gives CDR1 MNHEY, CDR2 SVGAGI. The chain's CDR3 is CASRMTSGGYEQFF. The DNA for the CDR3 is TGTGCCAGCAGGATGACTAGCGGGGGCTATGAGCAGTTCTTC.

J is TRBJ1-4 and V is TRBV19; no clear D. The CDR3 runs to 15 residues. Germline V gene sequence: CDR1 LNHDA, CDR2 SQIVND (reference sequence). The V end was cut by 3 bases, the J end by 2 bases, with 10 bases between. As DNA, the CDR3 is TGTGCCAGTAGTATCGGCCCAGGCACTAATGAAAAACTGTTTTTT. It encodes CASSIGPGTNEKLFF.

The chain couples TRBV18 to TRBJ1-2, with D possibly TRBD1 on 6 matching bases. Trimming cost V 2 bases and J 4 bases, with 11 bases left between them. The CDR3 spans 14 residues. Germline V gene sequence: CDR1 KGHSH, CDR2 LQKENI. The CDR3, as DNA: TGTGCCAGCTCACCATCGGACAGTCCCTATGGCTACACCTTC. Protein sequence: CASSPSDSPYGYTF.

This chain uses TRBV3-1 (or the pseudogene TRBV3-2) with TRBJ2-3; no reliable D call. CDR3 size: 13 residues. Germline V gene lookup returns CDR1 LGHDT and CDR2 YNNKEL (reference sequence). The ends were cut back, 4 bases at V and 0 bases at J, with 5 bases in the middle. This CDR3 reads CASSLYSTDTQYF. CDR3 nucleotides: TGTGCCAGCAGCCTCTATAGCACAGATACGCAGTATTTT.